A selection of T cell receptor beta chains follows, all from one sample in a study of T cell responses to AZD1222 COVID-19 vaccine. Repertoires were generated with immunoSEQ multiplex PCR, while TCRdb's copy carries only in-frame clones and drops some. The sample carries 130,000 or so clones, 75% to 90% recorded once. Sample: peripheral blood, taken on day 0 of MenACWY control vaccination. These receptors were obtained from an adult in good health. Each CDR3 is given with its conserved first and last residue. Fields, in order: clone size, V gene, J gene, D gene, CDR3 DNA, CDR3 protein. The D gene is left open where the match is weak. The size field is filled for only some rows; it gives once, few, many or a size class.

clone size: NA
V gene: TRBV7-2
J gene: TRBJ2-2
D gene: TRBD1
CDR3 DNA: TGTGCCAGCAGCTTCGCAGGGGGTAACACCGGGGAGCTGTTTTTT
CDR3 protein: CASSFAGGNTGELFF

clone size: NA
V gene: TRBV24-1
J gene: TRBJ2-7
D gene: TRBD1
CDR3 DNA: TGTGCCACCAGTGAACCGGGACAGGTCTACGAGCAGTACTTC
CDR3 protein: CATSEPGQVYEQYF

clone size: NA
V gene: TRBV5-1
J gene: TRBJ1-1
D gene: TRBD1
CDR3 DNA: TGCGCCAGCAGCTCAGACAGGGATATGAACACTGAAGCTTTCTTT
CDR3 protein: CASSSDRDMNTEAFF

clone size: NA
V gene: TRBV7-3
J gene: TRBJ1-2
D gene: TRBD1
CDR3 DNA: TGTGCCAGCAGCTTCGGACAGGGGGTAGGCTACACCTTC
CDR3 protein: CASSFGQGVGYTF

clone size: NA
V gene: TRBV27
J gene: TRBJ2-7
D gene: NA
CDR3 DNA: TGTGCCAGCCGGGGGCTGACCTACGAGCAGTACTTC
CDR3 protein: CASRGLTYEQYF

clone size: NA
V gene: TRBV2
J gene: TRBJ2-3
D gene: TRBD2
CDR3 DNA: TGTGCCAGCAGTGAAGCTCTGGGACTAGCGGGAGGGCGGACGCAGTATTTT
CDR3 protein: CASSEALGLAGGRTQYF

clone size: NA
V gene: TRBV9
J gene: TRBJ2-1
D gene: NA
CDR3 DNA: TGTGCCAGCAGCTTAACCCATGAGCAGTTCTTC
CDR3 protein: CASSLTHEQFF

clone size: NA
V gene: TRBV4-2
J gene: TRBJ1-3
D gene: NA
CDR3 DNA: TGTGCCAGCAGCCAAACAGGCAGCTCTGGAAACACCATATATTTT
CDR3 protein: CASSQTGSSGNTIYF

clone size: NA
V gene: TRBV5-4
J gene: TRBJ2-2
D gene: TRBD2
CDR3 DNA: TGTGCCAGCAGCCCTACTAGCGGGAGGACGAACACCGGGGAGCTGTTTTTT
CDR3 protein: CASSPTSGRTNTGELFF

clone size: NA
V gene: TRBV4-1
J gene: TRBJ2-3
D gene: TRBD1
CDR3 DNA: TGCGCCAGCAGCCAAAACGGACAGGGGTTCCTTTCAGATACGCAGTATTTT
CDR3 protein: CASSQNGQGFLSDTQYF

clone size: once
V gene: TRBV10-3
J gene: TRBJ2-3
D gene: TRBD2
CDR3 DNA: TGTGCCATCAGTGCCGGGACTAGCGACGCAGATACGCAGTATTTT
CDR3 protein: CAISAGTSDADTQYF

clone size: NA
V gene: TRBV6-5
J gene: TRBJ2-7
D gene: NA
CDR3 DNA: TGTGCCAGCGATCTTTCGACAGGATATTACGAGCAGTACTTC
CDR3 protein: CASDLSTGYYEQYF

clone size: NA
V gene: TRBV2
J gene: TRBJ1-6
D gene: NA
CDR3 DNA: TGTGCCAGCAGTGAACGGTTTGGGCTTTCGAATTCACCCCTCCACTTT
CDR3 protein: CASSERFGLSNSPLHF

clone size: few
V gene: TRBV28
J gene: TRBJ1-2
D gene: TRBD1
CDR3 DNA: TGTGCCAGCAGTTCGGGGGGACAGCCATGGGGCTATGGCTACACCTTC
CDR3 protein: CASSSGGQPWGYGYTF

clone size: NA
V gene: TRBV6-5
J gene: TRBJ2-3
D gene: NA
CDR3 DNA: TGTGCCACGGGACGGAACTCTTTAACAACAGATACGCAGTATTTT
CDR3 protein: CATGRNSLTTDTQYF

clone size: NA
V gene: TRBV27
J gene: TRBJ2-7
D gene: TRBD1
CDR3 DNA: TGTGCCAGCAGGGACCTCGGGACAGGGACATACGAGCAGTACTTC
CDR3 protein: CASRDLGTGTYEQYF

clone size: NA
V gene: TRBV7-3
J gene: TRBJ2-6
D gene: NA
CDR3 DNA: TGTGCCAGCAGCGCGGCGGCTGGGGCCAACGTCCTGACTTTC
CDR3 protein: CASSAAAGANVLTF

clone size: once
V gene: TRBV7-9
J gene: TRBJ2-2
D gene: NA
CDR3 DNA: TGTGCCTCTCTTGGTCGCCCCGGTTTTGACGGGGAGCTGTTTTTT
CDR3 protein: CASLGRPGFDGELFF

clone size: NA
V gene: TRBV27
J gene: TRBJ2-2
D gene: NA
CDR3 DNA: TGTGCCAGCAGTCCCCTCTCCGGCCACCACCGGGAGCTGTTTTTT
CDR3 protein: CASSPLSGHHRELFF

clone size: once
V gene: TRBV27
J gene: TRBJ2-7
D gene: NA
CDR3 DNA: TGTGCCAGCAGTTTAAGTGGAATGCTTAGGGGGGCAGGGGAGCAGTACTTC
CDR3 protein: CASSLSGMLRGAGEQYF

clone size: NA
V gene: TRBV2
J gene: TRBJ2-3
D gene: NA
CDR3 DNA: TGTGCCAGCAGTGGTACTCGAACACCAGATACGCAGTATTTT
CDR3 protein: CASSGTRTPDTQYF

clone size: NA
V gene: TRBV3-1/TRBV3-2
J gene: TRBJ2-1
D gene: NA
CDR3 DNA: TGTGCCAGCAGCCAAAGTGGGTCGGGAAGCTCCTACAATGAGCAGTTCTTC
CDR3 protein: CASSQSGSGSSYNEQFF

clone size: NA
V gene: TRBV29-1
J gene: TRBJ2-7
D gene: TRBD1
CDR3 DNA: TGCAGCGCCGCGCCGGGACAGGCTGACGAGCAGTACTTC
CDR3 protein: CSAAPGQADEQYF

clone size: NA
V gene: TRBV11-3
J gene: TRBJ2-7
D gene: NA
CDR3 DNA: TGTGCCAGCAGCTTAGCTACCAAGCTCTCCTACGAGCAGTACTTC
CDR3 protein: CASSLATKLSYEQYF

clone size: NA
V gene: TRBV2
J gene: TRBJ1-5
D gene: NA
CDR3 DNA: TGTGCCAGCAGTGAAGGAGCCCGGGCAGGGCCCCAGCATTTT
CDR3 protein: CASSEGARAGPQHF

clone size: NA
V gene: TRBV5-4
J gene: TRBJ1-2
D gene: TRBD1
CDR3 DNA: TGTGCCAGCAGCCTAGGGACAGGGGGCCACACCTTC
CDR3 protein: CASSLGTGGHTF

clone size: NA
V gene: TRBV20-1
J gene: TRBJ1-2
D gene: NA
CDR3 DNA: TGCAGTGCCCACCACCGGCGGTTTCACACCTTC
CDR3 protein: CSAHHRRFHTF

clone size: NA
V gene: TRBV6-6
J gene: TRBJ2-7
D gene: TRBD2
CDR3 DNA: TGTGCCAGCAGCCGTGGACTAGCGGGAGTAGCCTACGAGCAGTACTTC
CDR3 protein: CASSRGLAGVAYEQYF

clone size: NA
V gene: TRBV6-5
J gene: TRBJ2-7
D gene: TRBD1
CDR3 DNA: TGTGCCAGCAGTACGCAGGGGGCCGGCTACGAGCAGTACTTC
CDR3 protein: CASSTQGAGYEQYF

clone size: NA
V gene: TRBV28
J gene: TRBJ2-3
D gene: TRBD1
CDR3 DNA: TGTGCCAGCAGTTTAGGGACAGGGGAGGCAGATACGCAGTATTTT
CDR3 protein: CASSLGTGEADTQYF

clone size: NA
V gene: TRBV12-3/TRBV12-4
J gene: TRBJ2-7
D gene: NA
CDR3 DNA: TGTGCCAGCAGGATTACGAGCTCCTACGAGCAGTACTTC
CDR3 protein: CASRITSSYEQYF

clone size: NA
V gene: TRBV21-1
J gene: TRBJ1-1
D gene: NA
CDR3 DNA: TGTGCCAGCAGCCCCCGGGACGGTAACACTGAAGCTTTCTTT
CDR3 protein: CASSPRDGNTEAFF

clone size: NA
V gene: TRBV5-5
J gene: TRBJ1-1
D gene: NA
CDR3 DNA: TGTGCCAGCAGCCCCGAAACGCGAGGGGGTGAAGCTTTCTTT
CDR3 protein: CASSPETRGGEAFF

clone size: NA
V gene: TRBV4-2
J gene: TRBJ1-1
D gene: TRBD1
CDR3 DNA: TGTGCCAGCAGCCGGACAGGGGGCTTGGTGAACACTGAAGCTTTCTTT
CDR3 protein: CASSRTGGLVNTEAFF